One and the same sample provided the 25 T cell receptor beta chains below, sequenced in a study of blood T cells in healthy people across ages (dated by TCRdb to about 2015). Library preparation employed 5' RACE. Sequencing instrument: Illumina HiSeq 2500. A second PCR of about 6 to 11 cycles was performed with a sample-barcoded 5' primer and a J-beta primer mix. Using fastp trimming at Q25 and MiXCR clonotype assembly, TCRdb reanalyzed the public sequencing data and kept in-frame beta chains. Every distinct CDR3 protein forms one entry, paired with its most common genes and DNA. Here the sample has about 750,000 distinct CDR3 sequences; approximately 53% occur a single time. Jointly, the top ten make up around 40% of the sample. Sequenced: blood. These receptors were taken from a man aged 80 or over in good health.

This clonotype has only a few counts. This sequence joins TRBV14 and TRBJ2-5; D unresolved. CDR1 is SGHDN, CDR2 FVKESK, per germline. With 0 bases removed from V and 2 bases from J, the gap between germline ends came to 1 base. This CDR3 has 12 amino acids. As DNA, the CDR3 is TGTGCCAGCAGCCAAGAGCAAGAGACCCAGTACTTC. This encodes CASSQEQETQYF. Looking up the rest from reference TRBV14 and TRBJ2-5 gives the full variable domain: EAGVTQFPSHSVIEKGQTVTLRCDPISGHDNLYWYRRVMGKEIKFLLHFVKESKQDESGMPNNRFLAERTGGTYSTLKVQPAELEDSGVYFCASSQEQETQYFGPGTRLLVL.

The chain is built from TRBV20-1 and TRBJ2-1, with D possibly TRBD2 on 5 matching bases. Germline V CDR1 and CDR2: DFQATT, SNEGSKA (reference sequence). V lost 7 bases and J 7 bases, leaving 20 bases between the germline ends. This CDR3 region has 14 residues. CDR3 DNA: TGCAGTGTCATACTAGGTGGGGATTGGAATGAGCAGTTCTTC. Its translation is CSVILGGDWNEQFF.

The V gene is TRBV30, the J gene TRBJ2-7; D gene ambiguous. The CDR3 has 13 residues. Germline CDR1 reads GTSNPN; CDR2 reads SVGIG (reference sequence). V shed 4 bases and J shed 3 bases, with 13 bases lying between them. The CDR3 sequence is CAWKTGRNYEQYF. CDR3 coding DNA: TGTGCCTGGAAGACTGGCAGGAACTACGAGCAGTACTTC.

This clonotype has a handful of counts. The rearrangement links TRBV20-1 to TRBJ2-7; D may correspond to TRBD1 or TRBD2 (5 bases each). Per the germline V gene, CDR1 is DFQATT and CDR2 is SNEGSKA (reference sequence). The CDR3 has 12 residues. V was trimmed by 6 bases and J by 6 bases, leaving 15 bases between them. The CDR3 bases are TGCAGTGCCCCAGGGCTAGCTGGCGAGCAGTACTTC. This gives the protein CSAPGLAGEQYF.

This clonotype was seen only a few times. This chain connects TRBV6-2 or TRBV6-3 to TRBJ1-4; the D is unclear. This CDR3 has 16 residues. Between the trimmed V and J ends, which lost 2 bases and 0 bases, there was a span of 10 bases. Germline CDR1 and CDR2: MNHEY and SVGEGT. Written as DNA, the CDR3 is TGTGCCAGCAGTTACCGAGACGGCGCAACTAATGAAAAACTGTTTTTT. Translation: CASSYRDGATNEKLFF.

This clonotype was recorded once. The chain has TRBV9 and TRBJ2-7; TRBD2 agrees at 11 bases. CDR3 length equals 14 residues. Germline V CDR1 and CDR2: SGDLS, YYNGEE. The V segment lost 3 bases and the J segment 4 bases; nucleotides outside the gene matches: 3. The CDR3: CASSATSGVYEQYF. The DNA for the CDR3 is TGTGCCAGCAGCGCGACTAGCGGGGTATACGAGCAGTACTTC.

V usage is TRBV12-3 or TRBV12-4 and J usage is TRBJ2-4; possible D gene TRBD1, 7 bases. TRBJ2-5 explains the end of the DNA better; the J call may be wrong. CDR3 length equals 14 residues. CDR3 DNA sequence: TGTGCCAGCAGGCGGGTTGGAGGGGGCGAGACCCAGTACTTC. Protein product: CASRRVGGGETQYF.

This clonotype occurred many times. The V call is TRBV29-1, the J call TRBJ2-3, with D unresolved. Per the germline V gene, CDR1 is SQVTM and CDR2 is ANQGSEA. This CDR3 contains 11 residues. V shed 7 bases and J shed 6 bases, with 11 bases lying between them. The CDR3 loop is CSGVLGDTQYF. The CDR3 nucleotides read TGCAGCGGCGTCCTCGGGGATACGCAGTATTTT.

Details on this clonotype: The junction and the germline gene differ at one end; a read error may be behind it. The chain joins TRBV27 to TRBJ2-5; 7 bases are a match to TRBD2. The CDR3 consists of 13 residues. Germline V gene data show CDR1 as MNHEY and CDR2 as SMNVEV (reference sequence). The CDR3: CASSERLAEAQYF. DNA of the CDR3: TGTGCCAGCAGTGAGCGACTAGCAGAGGCCCAGTACTTC.

This clonotype was counted between two and nine times. V and J are TRBV12-3 or TRBV12-4 and TRBJ2-7; perhaps TRBD2 as D (5 bases). The germline V and J ends were trimmed by 5 bases and 2 bases, with 10 bases remaining between them. The CDR3 runs to 13 residues. In DNA, the CDR3 is TGTGCCAGCAGTACGGACGGGGCCTACGAGCAGTACTTC. Amino acids: CASSTDGAYEQYF.

V usage is TRBV7-2 and J usage is TRBJ1-5; D may be TRBD1 (5 bases). The CDR3 covers 17 residues. Germline V gene lookup returns CDR1 SGHTA and CDR2 FQGNSA. The V gene lost 5 bases and the J gene lost 4 bases, with 21 bases spanning the gap. CDR3 sequence (DNA): TGTGCCAGCAGCCGTTCGAAGTGGGGGGGAGGAAATCAGCCCCAGCATTTT. Protein: CASSRSKWGGGNQPQHF.

The rearrangement links TRBV10-3 to TRBJ2-2; 9 nucleotides agree with TRBD1. The CDR3 is 16 amino acids. The V gene's germline CDR1 is ENHRY and CDR2 SYGVKD. V gave up 3 bases and J gave up 6 bases; unmatched junction bases: 8. CDR3 protein: CAISDPNRGHAGELFF. CDR3 sequence (DNA): TGTGCCATCAGTGACCCGAACAGGGGGCACGCCGGGGAGCTGTTTTTT.

This clonotype has only a few counts. The chain carries TRBV7-2 and TRBJ2-5; 9 bases line up with TRBD2. Germline trimming cut 5 bases from V and 2 bases from J; bases unmatched to any gene: 3. Germline lookup yields CDR1 SGHTA and CDR2 FQGNSA. This CDR3 contains 14 residues. The CDR3 here is CASSRTSVQETQYF. In DNA form, the CDR3 reads TGTGCCAGCAGCAGGACTAGCGTACAAGAGACCCAGTACTTC.

The V call is TRBV2, the J call TRBJ2-6; D gene uncertain. The CDR3 contains 14 residues. V was cut by 3 bases and J by 3 bases, with 6 bases left in between. Looked up from germline, CDR1 is SNHLY and CDR2 is FYNNEI. This CDR3 reads CASSEGYGANVLTF. The DNA of the CDR3 is TGTGCCAGCAGTGAGGGATATGGGGCCAACGTCCTGACTTTC.

The rearrangement joins TRBV2 to TRBJ1-5; D unresolved. The V gene lost 6 bases and the J gene lost 3 bases, with 15 bases spanning the gap. The CDR3 runs to 15 residues. Germline loops: CDR1 SNHLY, CDR2 FYNNEI. In DNA, the CDR3 is TGTGCCAGCAGCACGGACCTCACAGTCAATCAGCCCCAGCATTTT. This sequence encodes CASSTDLTVNQPQHF.

In its sample, this clonotype was seen a few times. This chain uses TRBV12-3 or TRBV12-4 with TRBJ2-4; D is uncertain. The closer fit of TRBJ2-7 to the DNA end suggests the J call may be wrong. The length of the CDR3 is 16 residues. CDR3 residues: CASSPPLRSQTYEQYF. The CDR3 region has the DNA TGTGCCAGCAGTCCGCCCCTGCGGAGCCAGACCTACGAGCAGTACTTC.

This chain links TRBV5-1 with TRBJ2-2, with a tentative D call TRBD2 (5 bases). CDR3 length equals 16 residues. Trimming took 5 bases from V and 2 from J, leaving 16 bases between them. Germline CDR1 reads SGHRS; CDR2 reads YFSETQ. The CDR3 sequence: CASRPNGLANTGELFF. The CDR3, as DNA: TGCGCCAGCAGACCAAATGGGCTAGCTAACACCGGGGAGCTGTTTTTT.

Only a few counts were recorded for this clonotype. The CDR3 loop reads CSASSGTSGSYEQYF. The CDR3 DNA sequence: TGCAGTGCTAGCTCCGGGACTAGCGGGAGTTACGAGCAGTACTTC. This rearrangement joins TRBV20-1 to TRBJ2-7, with TRBD2 matching 14 bases. Germline CDR1 is DFQATT and CDR2 is SNEGSKA (reference sequence). The ends lost 3 bases at V and 4 bases at J; junction bases unmatched: 5. The CDR3 is 15 amino acids.

The chain recombines TRBV4-1 with TRBJ2-3; 8 nucleotides line up with TRBD2. The length of the CDR3 is 18 residues. The germline V gene encodes CDR1 MGHRA and CDR2 YSYEKL. V was clipped by 3 bases and J by 14 bases; unmatched bases: 25. CDR3 sequence: CASSQAPGREGLFRYAYF. The CDR3, as DNA: TGCGCCAGCAGCCAGGCCCCGGGTCGGGAGGGCCTATTCAGATACGCGTATTTT.

The rearrangement links TRBV9 to TRBJ1-5; possibly TRBD1 for D (5 bases). From germline, CDR1 is SGDLS and CDR2 YYNGEE. The V end was cut by 4 bases, the J end by 3 bases, with 14 bases between. The CDR3 covers 15 residues. In DNA, the CDR3 is TGTGCCAGCAGCCCCCATTCAGGGTTCAATCAGCCCCAGCATTTT. It specifies CASSPHSGFNQPQHF. The whole variable domain, remainder taken from reference TRBV9 and TRBJ1-5, is DSGVTQTPKHLITATGQRVTLRCSPRSGDLSVYWYQQSLDQGLQFLIQYYNGEERAKGNILERFSAQQFPDLHSELNLSSLELGDSALYFCASSPHSGFNQPQHFGDGTRLSIL.

The CDR3 nucleotides read TGTGCCAGCAGCTTGGGACAGGTGGGGAAAGGCCAGTACTTC. It is translated as CASSLGQVGKGQYF. V is TRBV5-6 and J is TRBJ2-7; maybe TRBD1 (6 bases). The CDR3 has 14 amino acids. Trimming took off 0 bases at V and 10 bases at J, with 17 bases between the two ends. Per germline, CDR1 SGHDT and CDR2 YYEEEE.

V is TRBV30 and J is TRBJ2-7; no reliable D call. V was trimmed by 0 bases and J by 5 bases, leaving 5 bases between them. This CDR3 has 11 residues. The germline V gene encodes CDR1 GTSNPN and CDR2 SVGIG (reference sequence). The CDR3 DNA follows: TGTGCCTGGAGTGTACTGGACGAGCAGTACTTC. It codes for CAWSVLDEQYF.

As regards this clonotype: Germline and junction disagree at one end, which may indicate a read error. The rearrangement joins TRBV11-1 to TRBJ2-5; 9 bases match TRBD2. The length of the CDR3 is 15 residues. Germline values: CDR1 SGHAT, CDR2 FQDESV (reference sequence). The CDR3 sequence is CAGSLTTSGLETQYF. In DNA, the CDR3 is TGTGCCGGCAGCCTGACTACTAGCGGGCTGGAGACCCAGTACTTC. The variable domain in full, completed from reference TRBV11-1 and TRBJ2-5, reads EAEVAQSPRYKITEKSQAVAFWCDPISGHATLYWYRQILGQGPELLVQFQDESVVDDSQLPKDRFSAERLKGVDSTLKIQPAELGDSAMYLCAGSLTTSGLETQYFGPGTRLLVL.

The V gene is TRBV10-3, the J gene TRBJ2-7; D call uncertain. V lost 0 bases and J 0 bases, leaving 6 bases between the germline ends. Germline V gives CDR1 ENHRY, CDR2 SYGVKD. The CDR3 is 14 amino acids. CDR3 sequence reads: CAISESQVSYEQYF. The CDR3 DNA follows: TGTGCCATCAGTGAGTCTCAGGTCTCCTACGAGCAGTACTTC.

The chain is built from TRBV5-1 and TRBJ2-3; 13 nucleotides align to TRBD2. Per the germline V gene, CDR1 is SGHRS and CDR2 is YFSETQ. Trimming removed 7 bases from V and 14 bases from J; junction bases left unmatched: 19. This CDR3 has 16 residues. For the CDR3, the DNA is TGCGCCAGCTCCACCCAACTAGCGGGAGGGCACAGATACGCGTATTTT. Translated, it gives CASSTQLAGGHRYAYF.